This passage covers 24 T cell receptor beta chains from one sample sequenced in a study of cytomegalovirus exposure and HLA in healthy donors. Vbeta (60) and Jbeta (13) primers were used in the PCR. Only in-frame clones appear in the TCRdb table, and some are missing; sequencing was by immunoSEQ multiplex PCR. The repertoire holds roughly 100,000 clones, with less than 85% as singletons. The sequencing sample was made of PBMCs. The origin of the receptors is a woman aged 18-30 years in good health and CMV-seropositive.

J is TRBJ2-5 and V is TRBV9; D perhaps matches TRBD2 (5 bases). The CDR3 has 13 amino acids. Germline V CDR1 and CDR2: SGDLS, YYNGEE. The V and J ends lost 3 bases and 1 base respectively, with 7 bases between them. CDR3 sequence: CASSARGQETQYF. The CDR3 coding sequence is TGTGCCAGCAGCGCACGGGGCCAAGAGACCCAGTACTTC.

This rearrangement joins TRBV13 to TRBJ2-5; 12 bases line up with TRBD2. J lost 1 base, V lost 6 bases, and 6 bases had no gene match. Germline assignment: CDR1 PRHDT and CDR2 FYEKMQ (reference sequence). The CDR3 is 16 residues long. The CDR3 sequence is CASRRLAGAFQETQYF. In DNA form, the CDR3 reads TGTGCCAGCAGGCGACTAGCGGGAGCCTTCCAAGAGACCCAGTACTTC. Full variable domain (outside the CDR3, taken from reference TRBV13 and TRBJ2-5): AAGVIQSPRHLIKEKRETATLKCYPIPRHDTVYWYQQGPGQDPQFLISFYEKMQSDKGSIPDRFSAQQFSDYHSELNMSSLELGDSALYFCASRRLAGAFQETQYFGPGTRLLVL.

The CDR3 here is CAISESVGTSSGANVLTF. The CDR3 region has the DNA TGTGCCATCAGTGAGTCAGTTGGCACTAGCTCTGGGGCCAACGTCCTGACTTTC. The chain uses TRBV10-3 and TRBJ2-6; tentatively, D is TRBD2 (5 bases). V shed 0 bases and J shed 0 bases, with 12 bases lying between them. Germline CDR1 reads ENHRY; CDR2 reads SYGVKD. CDR3 length: 18 residues.

In its sample, this clone was seen a few times. This chain connects TRBV4-2 to TRBJ2-3; 9 positions agree with TRBD2. Germline CDR1 reads LGHNA; CDR2 reads YNFKEQ. The CDR3 is made up of 17 amino acids. The J segment lost 0 bases and the V segment lost 4 bases, leaving 8 bases of the junction unmatched. CDR3: CASSPGAGGLSTDTQYF. In nucleotides, the CDR3 is TGTGCCAGCAGCCCCGGGGCGGGAGGGCTCAGCACAGATACGCAGTATTTT.

This clone ranks as medium-sized (0.01 to 0.1%). The chain employs TRBV10-2 and TRBJ2-3; 7 bases match TRBD2. The CDR3 is 15 amino acids. Germline CDR1 reads WSHSY; CDR2 reads SAAADI. Trimming took 2 bases from V and 2 from J; bases not matched to a gene: 4. The CDR3 loop reads CASSEVTSSTDTQYF. The CDR3 DNA sequence: TGCGCCAGCAGTGAGGTGACTAGCTCCACAGATACGCAGTATTTT.

The V and J genes are TRBV5-1 and TRBJ1-2; TRBD1 aligns across 9 bases. The V gene end was trimmed by 1 base and the J gene end by 3 bases; junction bases not matched to a gene: 1. CDR1 is SGHRS and CDR2 is YFSETQ in the germline V gene. CDR3 size: 14 residues. The CDR3 here is CASSLRQGDYGYTF. CDR3 sequence (DNA): TGCGCCAGCAGCTTGAGACAGGGGGACTATGGCTACACCTTC.

The chain recombines TRBV2 with TRBJ2-5; 7 bases map to TRBD2. CDR1 and CDR2 from the germline V gene are SNHLY and FYNNEI. This CDR3 region has 15 residues. V lost 1 base and J lost 6; bases outside the gene matches: 8. The CDR3 sequence is CASSEGGGPSKTQYF. The CDR3 DNA reads TGTGCCAGCAGTGAAGGGGGAGGGCCCTCGAAGACCCAGTACTTC.

V and J are TRBV6-5 and TRBJ1-4; D unclear. CDR3 size: 15 residues. Germline CDR1 is MNHEY and CDR2 is SVGAGI. V was clipped by 0 bases and J by 10 bases, with 15 bases between them. CDR3 residues: CASSYSRAVPAKLFF. The CDR3 bases are TGTGCCAGCAGTTACTCGAGAGCGGTCCCCGCAAAACTGTTTTTT.

The chain has TRBV18 and TRBJ2-7, with TRBD2 as a possible D gene (6 bases). The CDR3 runs to 16 residues. Germline V gives CDR1 KGHSH, CDR2 LQKENI. Trimming took off 3 bases at V and 3 bases at J, with 18 bases between the two ends. CDR3 amino acids: CASSPQTSILYYEQYF. CDR3 bases: TGTGCCAGCTCACCGCAAACTAGCATTCTTTACTACGAGCAGTACTTC. The full variable domain, in which reference TRBV18 and TRBJ2-7 provide the parts outside the CDR3, is NAGVMQNPRHLVRRRGQEARLRCSPMKGHSHVYWYRQLPEEGLKFMVYLQKENIIDESGMPKERFSAEFPKEGPSILRIQQVVRGDSAAYFCASSPQTSILYYEQYFGPGTRLTVT.

This rearrangement joins TRBV15 to TRBJ1-1; TRBD1 aligns across 7 bases. The V segment lost 0 bases and the J segment 7 bases; nucleotides outside the gene matches: 8. The CDR3 has 15 residues. The V gene's germline CDR1 is LNHNV and CDR2 YYDKDF (reference sequence). The CDR3 DNA sequence: TGTGCCACCAGCAGAGACAGGGGGACTCACAATGAAGCTTTCTTT. This translates into CATSRDRGTHNEAFF. Together with reference TRBV15 and TRBJ1-1, the CDR3 gives the full variable domain: DAMVIQNPRYQVTQFGKPVTLSCSQTLNHNVMYWYQQKSSQAPKLLFHYYDKDFNNEADTPDNFQSRRPNTSFCFLDIRSPGLGDTAMYLCATSRDRGTHNEAFFGQGTRLTVV.

The chain has TRBV4-2 and TRBJ2-6, with TRBD2 matching 7 bases. The CDR3 loop spans 18 amino acids. Germline CDR1 is LGHNA and CDR2 is YNFKEQ. The junction had 6 bases not matched to a gene; V was cut back by 0 bases and J by 1 base. CDR3: CASSQETSAPSGANVLTF. DNA of the CDR3: TGTGCCAGCAGCCAAGAAACTAGCGCCCCATCTGGGGCCAACGTCCTGACTTTC.

The chain carries TRBV11-3 and TRBJ2-7, with a weak D call TRBD2 (5 bases). Trimming removed 5 bases from V and 3 bases from J, with 11 bases in between. Germline V gene lookup returns CDR1 SGHNT and CDR2 YENEEA. CDR3 length equals 13 residues. CDR3 loop: CASSPTEGYEQYF. DNA of the CDR3: TGTGCCAGCAGCCCAACAGAGGGCTACGAGCAGTACTTC.

This chain uses TRBV28 with TRBJ1-1; D gene unclear. From germline, CDR1 is MDHEN and CDR2 SYDVKM. The germline V and J ends were trimmed by 5 bases and 4 bases, with 20 bases remaining between them. The CDR3 runs to 16 residues. CDR3 nucleotides: TGTGCCAGCAGTCCCCCGACCCTGGTGGAGAGCACTGAAGCTTTCTTT. It encodes CASSPPTLVESTEAFF.

The V call is TRBV5-6, the J call TRBJ2-7; 9 bases are shared with TRBD1. CDR3 size: 12 residues. CDR1 SGHDT and CDR2 YYEEEE come from the germline V gene. V gave up 4 bases and J gave up 7 bases; unmatched junction bases: 3. The CDR3 coding sequence is TGTGCCAGCAGCGAGGGACAGGGTGAGCAGTACTTC. Translation gives CASSEGQGEQYF. Using reference TRBV5-6 and TRBJ2-7 for the parts outside the CDR3, the full variable domain is DAGVTQSPTHLIKTRGQQVTLRCSPKSGHDTVSWYQQALGQGPQFIFQYYEEEERQRGNFPDRFSGHQFPNYSSELNVNALLLGDSALYLCASSEGQGEQYFGPGTRLTVT.

A few counts support this clone. J is TRBJ2-7 and V is TRBV12-5; D possibly corresponds to TRBD2 (5 bases). Germline assignment: CDR1 LGHNT and CDR2 FRNRAP. V was shortened by 10 bases and J by 0 bases, with 13 bases between the two germline ends. There are 13 residues in the CDR3. CDR3 nucleotides: TGTGCTACAGGCGCCGGGGTCTCCTACGAGCAGTACTTC. Translating gives CATGAGVSYEQYF.

V usage is TRBV30 and J usage is TRBJ1-4; D unclear. This CDR3 region has 16 residues. From germline, CDR1 is GTSNPN and CDR2 SVGIG (reference sequence). With 4 bases removed from V and 0 bases from J, the gap between germline ends came to 15 bases. The CDR3, as DNA: TGTGCCTGGACCTCCGGGTTGGGTGCAACTAATGAAAAACTGTTTTTT. Translated, it gives CAWTSGLGATNEKLFF.

V gene TRBV19 combines with J gene TRBJ2-2; 15 bases are shared with TRBD2. The CDR3 has 16 residues. Germline V gives CDR1 LNHDA, CDR2 SQIVND (reference sequence). J gave up 1 base and V 6 bases, and 0 bases lay outside the gene matches. Written as DNA, the CDR3 is TGTGCCAGTAGGGGACTAGCGGGGGGGAACACCGGGGAGCTGTTTTTT. Protein sequence: CASRGLAGGNTGELFF.

The chain employs TRBV19 and TRBJ2-7; 12 bases match TRBD1. J gave up 2 bases and V 6 bases, and 11 bases lay outside the gene matches. CDR1 and CDR2 from the germline V gene are LNHDA and SQIVND (reference sequence). CDR3 length: 17 residues. CDR3 nucleotide sequence: TGTGCCAGTAGCCAAGGGACAGGGGGCGTTTACCCCTACGAGCAGTACTTC. Translation gives CASSQGTGGVYPYEQYF.

The chain uses TRBV10-3 and TRBJ1-5, with D hard to call. The CDR3 extends over 15 amino acids. Looked up from germline, CDR1 is ENHRY and CDR2 is SYGVKD. The V gene lost 5 bases and the J gene lost 5 bases, with 16 bases spanning the gap. The CDR3 region is CAISSTDVGYQPQHF. The CDR3, as DNA: TGTGCCATCAGTTCAACAGACGTTGGGTATCAGCCCCAGCATTTT.

The chain joins TRBV5-1 to TRBJ1-2; D is possibly TRBD1 (5 bases). The CDR3 is 14 amino acids. V was shortened by 0 bases and J by 8 bases, with 14 bases between the two germline ends. The germline V gene has CDR1 SGHRS and CDR2 YFSETQ. CDR3: CASSLGQPVDGYTF. The CDR3, as DNA: TGCGCCAGCAGCTTGGGACAGCCGGTTGACGGCTACACCTTC.

CDR3 sequence (DNA): TGTGCCAGCAGCCCGAGCCTAGAAGGGACAGGGCTATCTATTGATTCCTACGAGCAGTACTTC. This gives the protein CASSPSLEGTGLSIDSYEQYF. This chain links TRBV4-2 with TRBJ2-7, with TRBD1 identical over 9 bases. The CDR3 runs to 21 residues. Trimming cost V 4 bases and J 1 base; bases outside gene matches: 23. Germline V gene sequence: CDR1 LGHNA, CDR2 YNFKEQ.

This clone has a single count. The V and J genes are TRBV6-1 and TRBJ1-6; TRBD1 might be the D (5 bases). The CDR3 covers 12 residues. The V gene lost 4 bases and the J gene lost 13 bases, with 11 bases spanning the gap. In germline, CDR1 is MNHNS, CDR2 SASEGT. The DNA for the CDR3 is TGTGCCAGCAGTGTTAGTGGGGCTCCCCTCCACTTT. Encoded protein: CASSVSGAPLHF.

The chain couples TRBV7-9 to TRBJ1-2, with 7 nucleotides matching TRBD1. Unmatched junction bases numbered 6, after V lost 1 base and J lost 4 bases. Germline-derived CDR1 and CDR2 are SEHNR and FQNEAQ (reference sequence). CDR3 length: 15 residues. CDR3 protein: CASSLDLRGAYGYTF. The CDR3 DNA follows: TGTGCCAGCAGCTTAGACCTCAGGGGGGCCTATGGCTACACCTTC.

J is TRBJ2-1 and V is TRBV11-2; TRBD1 agrees at 8 bases. This CDR3 region has 16 residues. V lost 1 base, J lost 2 bases, and 4 bases stayed unmatched. Looked up from germline, CDR1 is SGHAT and CDR2 is FQNNGV. The CDR3 region is CASSLVGQGTYNEQFF. The CDR3 bases are TGTGCCAGCAGCTTAGTCGGACAGGGAACCTACAATGAGCAGTTCTTC.